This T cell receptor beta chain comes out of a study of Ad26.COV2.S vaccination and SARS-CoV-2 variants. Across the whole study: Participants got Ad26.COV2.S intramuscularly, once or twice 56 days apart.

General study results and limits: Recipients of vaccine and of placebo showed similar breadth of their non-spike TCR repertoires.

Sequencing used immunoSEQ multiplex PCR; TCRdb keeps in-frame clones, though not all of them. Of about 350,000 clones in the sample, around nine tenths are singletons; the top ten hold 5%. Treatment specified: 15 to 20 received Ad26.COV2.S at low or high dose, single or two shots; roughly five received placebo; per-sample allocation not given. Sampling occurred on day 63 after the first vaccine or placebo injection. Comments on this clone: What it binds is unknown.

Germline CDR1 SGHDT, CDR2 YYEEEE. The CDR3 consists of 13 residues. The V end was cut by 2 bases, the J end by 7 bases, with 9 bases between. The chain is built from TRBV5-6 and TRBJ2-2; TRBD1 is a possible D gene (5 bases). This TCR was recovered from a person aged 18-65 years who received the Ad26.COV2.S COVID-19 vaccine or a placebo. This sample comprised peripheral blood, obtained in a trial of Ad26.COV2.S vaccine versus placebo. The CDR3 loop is CASSFRQRGELFF. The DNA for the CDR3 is TGTGCCAGCAGCTTTCGACAGCGCGGGGAGCTGTTTTTT.